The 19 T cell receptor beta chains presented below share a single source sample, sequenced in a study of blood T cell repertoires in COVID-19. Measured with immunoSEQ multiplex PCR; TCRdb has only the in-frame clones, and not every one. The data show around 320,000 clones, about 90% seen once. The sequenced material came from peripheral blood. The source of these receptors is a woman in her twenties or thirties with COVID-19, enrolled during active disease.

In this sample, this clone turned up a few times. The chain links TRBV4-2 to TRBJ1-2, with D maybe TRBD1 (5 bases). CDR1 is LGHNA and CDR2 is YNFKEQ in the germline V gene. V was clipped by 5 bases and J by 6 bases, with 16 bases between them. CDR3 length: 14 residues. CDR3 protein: CASSAGGLEDGYTF. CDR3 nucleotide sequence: TGTGCCAGCAGCGCGGGGGGGTTAGAGGATGGCTACACCTTC.

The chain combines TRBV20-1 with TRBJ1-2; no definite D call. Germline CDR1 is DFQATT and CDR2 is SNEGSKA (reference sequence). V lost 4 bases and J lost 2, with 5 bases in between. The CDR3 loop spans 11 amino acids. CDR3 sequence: CSATINYGYTF. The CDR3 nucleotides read TGCAGTGCTACCATCAACTATGGCTACACCTTC.

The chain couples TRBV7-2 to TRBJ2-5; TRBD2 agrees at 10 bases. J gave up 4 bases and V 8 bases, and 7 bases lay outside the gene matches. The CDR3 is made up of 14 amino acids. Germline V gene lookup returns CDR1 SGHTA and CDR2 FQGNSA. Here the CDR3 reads CASLLAGVVETQYF. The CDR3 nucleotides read TGTGCCAGCTTGCTAGCGGGGGTGGTAGAGACCCAGTACTTC.

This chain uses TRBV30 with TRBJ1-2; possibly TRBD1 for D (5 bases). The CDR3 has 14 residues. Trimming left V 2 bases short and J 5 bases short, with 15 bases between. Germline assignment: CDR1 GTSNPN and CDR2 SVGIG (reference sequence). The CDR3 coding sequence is TGTGCCTGGAGTCGGGGGGGTCAAGGTTATGGCTACACCTTC. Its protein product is CAWSRGGQGYGYTF.

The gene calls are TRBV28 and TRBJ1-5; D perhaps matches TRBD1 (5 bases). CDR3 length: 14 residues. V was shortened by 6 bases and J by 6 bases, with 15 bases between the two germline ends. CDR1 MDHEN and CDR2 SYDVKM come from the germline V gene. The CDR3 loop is CASSQRGLFQPQHF. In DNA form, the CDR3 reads TGTGCCAGCAGCCAAAGGGGATTGTTTCAGCCCCAGCATTTT.

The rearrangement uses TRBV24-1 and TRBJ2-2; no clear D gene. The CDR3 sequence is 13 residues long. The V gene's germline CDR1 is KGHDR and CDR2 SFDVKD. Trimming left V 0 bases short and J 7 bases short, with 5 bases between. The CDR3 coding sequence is TGTGCCACCAGTGATTTGCGCGGCGGGGAGCTGTTTTTT. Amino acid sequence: CATSDLRGGELFF.

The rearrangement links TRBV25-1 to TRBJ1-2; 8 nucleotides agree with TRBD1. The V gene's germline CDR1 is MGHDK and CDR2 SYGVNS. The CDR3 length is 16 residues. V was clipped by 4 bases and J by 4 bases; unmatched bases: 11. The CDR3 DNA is TGTGCCAGCAGTGGGACAGGGCGTGGGGGTTTCTATGGCTACACCTTC. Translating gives CASSGTGRGGFYGYTF.

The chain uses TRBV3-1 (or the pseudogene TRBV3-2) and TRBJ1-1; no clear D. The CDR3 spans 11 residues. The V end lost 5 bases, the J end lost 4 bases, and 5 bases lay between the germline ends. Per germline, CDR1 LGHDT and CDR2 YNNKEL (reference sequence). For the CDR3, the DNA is TGTGCCAGCAGCTATAGCACTGAAGCTTTCTTT. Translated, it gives CASSYSTEAFF.

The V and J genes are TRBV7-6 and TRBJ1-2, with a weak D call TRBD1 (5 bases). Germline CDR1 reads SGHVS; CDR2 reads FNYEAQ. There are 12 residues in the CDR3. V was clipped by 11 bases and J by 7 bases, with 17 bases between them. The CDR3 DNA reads TGTGCCTTAGACAAACTAAGGGGTGGCTACACCTTC. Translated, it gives CALDKLRGGYTF.

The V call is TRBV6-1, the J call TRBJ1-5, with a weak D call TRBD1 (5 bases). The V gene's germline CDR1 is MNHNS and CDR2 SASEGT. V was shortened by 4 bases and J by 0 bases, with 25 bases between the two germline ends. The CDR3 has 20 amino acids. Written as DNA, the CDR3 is TGTGCCAGCAGTGCCCCTCGGGGAGGACTTCGGGGGTATAGCAATCAGCCCCAGCATTTT. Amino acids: CASSAPRGGLRGYSNQPQHF.

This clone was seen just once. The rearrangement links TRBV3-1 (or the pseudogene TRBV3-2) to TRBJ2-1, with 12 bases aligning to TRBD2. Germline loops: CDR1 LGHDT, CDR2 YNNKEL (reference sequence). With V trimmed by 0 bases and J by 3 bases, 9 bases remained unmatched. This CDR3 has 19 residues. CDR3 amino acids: CASSQDPLAGGFFYNEQFF. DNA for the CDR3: TGTGCCAGCAGCCAAGATCCCCTAGCGGGGGGGTTCTTCTACAATGAGCAGTTCTTC.

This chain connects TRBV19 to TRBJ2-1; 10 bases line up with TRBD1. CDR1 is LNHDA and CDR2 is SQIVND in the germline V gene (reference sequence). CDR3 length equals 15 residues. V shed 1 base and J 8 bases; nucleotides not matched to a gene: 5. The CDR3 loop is CASSIGTGGIDEQFF. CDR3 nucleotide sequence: TGTGCCAGTAGTATAGGGACAGGGGGTATCGATGAGCAGTTCTTC.

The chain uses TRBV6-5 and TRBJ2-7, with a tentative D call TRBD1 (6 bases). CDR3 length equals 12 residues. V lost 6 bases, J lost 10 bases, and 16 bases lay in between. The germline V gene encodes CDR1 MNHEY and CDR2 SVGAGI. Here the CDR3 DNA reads TGTGCCAGCAGCCCACAGGGTCCCCCACAGTACTTC. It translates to CASSPQGPPQYF.

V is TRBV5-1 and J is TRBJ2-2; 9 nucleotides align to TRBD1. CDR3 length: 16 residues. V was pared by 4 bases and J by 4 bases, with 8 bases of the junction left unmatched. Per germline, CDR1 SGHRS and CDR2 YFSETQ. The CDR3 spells CASSIGQGLSTGELFF. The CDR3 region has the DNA TGCGCCAGCAGCATAGGACAGGGGTTGAGCACCGGGGAGCTGTTTTTT.

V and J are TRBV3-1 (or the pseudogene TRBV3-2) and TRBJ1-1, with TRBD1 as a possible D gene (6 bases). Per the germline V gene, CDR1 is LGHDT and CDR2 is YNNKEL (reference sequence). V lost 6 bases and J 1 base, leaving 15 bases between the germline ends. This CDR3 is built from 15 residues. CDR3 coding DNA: TGTGCCAGCAGTAGAGAGGGCAGGGGGAACACTGAAGCTTTCTTT. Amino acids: CASSREGRGNTEAFF.

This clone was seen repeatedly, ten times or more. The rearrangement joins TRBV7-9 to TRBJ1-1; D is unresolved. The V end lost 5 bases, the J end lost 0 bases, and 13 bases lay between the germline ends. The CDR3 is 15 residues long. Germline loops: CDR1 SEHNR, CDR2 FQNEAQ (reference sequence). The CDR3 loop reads CASSPPTSLNTEAFF. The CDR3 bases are TGTGCCAGCAGCCCACCGACATCCTTGAACACTGAAGCTTTCTTT.

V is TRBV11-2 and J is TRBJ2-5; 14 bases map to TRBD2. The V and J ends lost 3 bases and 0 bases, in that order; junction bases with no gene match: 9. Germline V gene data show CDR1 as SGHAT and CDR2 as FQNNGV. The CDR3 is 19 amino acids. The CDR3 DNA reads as TGTGCCAGCAGCTTTGGACTAGCGGGGGGACAAAGGTACCAAGAGACCCAGTACTTC. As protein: CASSFGLAGGQRYQETQYF.

The CDR3 sequence: CASSQQGVDYEQYF. The CDR3 DNA reads as TGTGCCAGCAGCCAGCAGGGGGTCGATTACGAGCAGTACTTC. The chain recombines TRBV3-1 (or the pseudogene TRBV3-2) with TRBJ2-7; 7 bases fit TRBD1. The CDR3 is made up of 14 amino acids. The V segment lost 3 bases and the J segment 4 bases; nucleotides outside the gene matches: 6. The germline CDR1 and CDR2 sequences are LGHDT and YNNKEL (reference sequence).

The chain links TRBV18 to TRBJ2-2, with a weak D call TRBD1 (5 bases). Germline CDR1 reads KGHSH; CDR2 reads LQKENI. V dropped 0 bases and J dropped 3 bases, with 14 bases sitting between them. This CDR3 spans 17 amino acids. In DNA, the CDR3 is TGTGCCAGCTCACCACCGGACAAGGTGGTCGACACCGGGGAGCTGTTTTTT. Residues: CASSPPDKVVDTGELFF. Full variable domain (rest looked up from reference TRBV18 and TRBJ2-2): NAGVMQNPRHLVRRRGQEARLRCSPMKGHSHVYWYRQLPEEGLKFMVYLQKENIIDESGMPKERFSAEFPKEGPSILRIQQVVRGDSAAYFCASSPPDKVVDTGELFFGEGSRLTVL.